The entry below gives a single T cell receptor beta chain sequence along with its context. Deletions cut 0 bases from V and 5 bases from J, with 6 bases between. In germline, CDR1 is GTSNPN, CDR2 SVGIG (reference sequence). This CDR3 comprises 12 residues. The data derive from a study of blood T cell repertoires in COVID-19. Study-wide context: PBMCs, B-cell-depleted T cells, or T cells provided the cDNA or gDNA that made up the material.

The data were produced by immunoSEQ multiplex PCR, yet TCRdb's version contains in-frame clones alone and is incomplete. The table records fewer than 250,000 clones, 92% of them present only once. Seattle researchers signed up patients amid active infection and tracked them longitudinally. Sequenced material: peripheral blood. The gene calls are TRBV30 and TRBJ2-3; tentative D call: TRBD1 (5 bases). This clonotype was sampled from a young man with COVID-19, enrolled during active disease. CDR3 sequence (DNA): TGTGCCTGGAGTGTAAGGGGAGATACGCAGTATTTT. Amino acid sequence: CAWSVRGDTQYF. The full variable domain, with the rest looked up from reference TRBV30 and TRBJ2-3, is SQTIHQWPATLVQPVGSPLSLECTVEGTSNPNLYWYRQAAGRGLQLLFYSVGIGQISSEVPQNLSASRPQDRQFILSSKKLLLSDSGFYLCAWSVRGDTQYFGPGTRLTVL.